This is a list of T cell receptor beta chains from one sample in a study of early T cells in non-severe SARS-CoV-2 infection. TCRdb itself ran the 5' RACE reads through MiXCR, one entry per CDR3 protein. The sample has 110,000 or so distinct CDR3 sequences; around 10% are singletons. Sequenced input: whole blood. The receptors were gathered from an adult who was a healthcare worker with PCR-confirmed SARS-CoV-2 infection or an uninfected control (not recorded which). CDR3s include the opening cysteine and the closing phenylalanine or tryptophan. D genes are given only for firm matches. Rows give clone size only sometimes, using once, few, many, or a class for an expanded clone.

v_call	clone_size	d_call	cdr3_length	j_call	cdr3_aa	cdr3_nt
TRBV20-1	many	-	16	TRBJ2-1	CSAPPGLRGRGNEQFF	TGCAGTGCCCCCCCCGGGTTGAGGGGGCGGGGCAATGAGCAGTTCTTC
TRBV3-1	many	-	15	TRBJ2-3	CASSPGRSYTDTQYF	TGTGCCAGCAGCCCGGGCAGGTCATACACAGATACGCAGTATTTT
TRBV20-1	many	TRBD1	14	TRBJ1-3	CSATNRGLGNTIYF	TGCAGTGCGACTAACAGGGGGCTAGGAAACACCATATATTTT
TRBV11-3	many	TRBD1	16	TRBJ2-6	CASSSRQGSGANVLTF	TGTGCCAGCAGCTCTCGACAGGGCTCTGGGGCCAACGTCCTGACTTTC
TRBV2	many	TRBD2	16	TRBJ2-3	CASSGGLAGGLRTQYF	TGTGCCAGCAGCGGCGGGTTAGCGGGGGGGCTGCGAACGCAGTATTTT
TRBV28	few	-	12	TRBJ2-5	CASSFDGETQYF	TGTGCCAGCAGTTTTGACGGAGAGACCCAGTACTTC
TRBV20-1	many	-	15	TRBJ2-4	CSVFRGLLAKNIQYF	TGCAGTGTCTTCAGGGGATTACTAGCCAAAAACATTCAGTACTTC
TRBV29-1	-	-	11	TRBJ1-2	CSVGDFSGYTF	TGCAGCGTTGGAGATTTCTCTGGCTACACCTTC
TRBV20-1	-	-	13	TRBJ2-5	CSAPGHHQETQYF	TGCAGCGCACCGGGACACCACCAAGAGACCCAGTACTTC
TRBV7-6	-	-	13	TRBJ1-2	CASSLGTAYGYTF	TGTGCCAGCAGCTTAGGGACAGCGTATGGCTACACCTTC